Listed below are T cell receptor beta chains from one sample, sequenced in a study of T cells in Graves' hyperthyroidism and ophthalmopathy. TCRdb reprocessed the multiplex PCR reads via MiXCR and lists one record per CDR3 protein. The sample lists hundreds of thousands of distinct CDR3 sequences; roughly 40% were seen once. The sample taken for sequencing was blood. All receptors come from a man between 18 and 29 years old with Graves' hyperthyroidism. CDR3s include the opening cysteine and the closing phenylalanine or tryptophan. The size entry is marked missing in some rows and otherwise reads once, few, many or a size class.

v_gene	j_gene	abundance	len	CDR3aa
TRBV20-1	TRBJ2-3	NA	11	CSARGAGDRYF
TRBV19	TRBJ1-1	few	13	CASTIGMNTEAFF
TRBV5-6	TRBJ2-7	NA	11	CASSLASHKYF
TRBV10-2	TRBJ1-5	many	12	CASSPQSQPQHF
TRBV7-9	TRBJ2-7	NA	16	CASSGLAGGRSDEQYF
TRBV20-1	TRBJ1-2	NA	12	CSAGQGYYGYTF
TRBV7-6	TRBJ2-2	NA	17	CASSLMLDRGNTGELFF
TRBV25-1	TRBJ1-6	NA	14	CASSAQGGISPLHF
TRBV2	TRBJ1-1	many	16	CASSEAGRIENTEAFF
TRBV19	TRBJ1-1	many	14	CASSIVTGITEAFF
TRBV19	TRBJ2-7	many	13	CASSMTMSYEQYF
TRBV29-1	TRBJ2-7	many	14	CSVDGLAGTDEQYF
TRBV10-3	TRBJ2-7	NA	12	CAISLAHYEQYF
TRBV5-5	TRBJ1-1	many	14	CASSLAPENTEAFF
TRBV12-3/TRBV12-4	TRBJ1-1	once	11	CASSTDREAFF
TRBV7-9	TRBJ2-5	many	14	CASSSSAGKETQYF
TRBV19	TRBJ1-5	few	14	CASSIGGSRQPQHF
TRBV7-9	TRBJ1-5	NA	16	CASSSGQGGCNQPQHF
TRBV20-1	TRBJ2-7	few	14	CSARVSAASYEQYF
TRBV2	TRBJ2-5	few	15	CARVHRGPSQETQYF
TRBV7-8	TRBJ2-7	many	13	CASSSDVSYEQYF
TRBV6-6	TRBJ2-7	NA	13	CATLGLGSNEQYF
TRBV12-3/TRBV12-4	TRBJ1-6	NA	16	CASSTGTGVAGSPLHF
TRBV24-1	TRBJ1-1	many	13	CATSDLGDTEAFF
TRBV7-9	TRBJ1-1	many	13	CASSKASGTEAFF
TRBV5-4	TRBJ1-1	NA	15	CASSTKDRMNTEAFF
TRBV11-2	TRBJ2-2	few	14	CASGWDYSTGELFF
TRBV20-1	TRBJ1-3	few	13	CSAYRGPGNTIYF
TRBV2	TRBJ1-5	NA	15	CASSGGPGREQPQHF
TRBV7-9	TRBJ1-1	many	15	CASSFLTFSNTEAFF
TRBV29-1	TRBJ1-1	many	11	CSVLRNTEAFF
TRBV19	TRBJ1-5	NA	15	CASSYRPSSNQPQHF
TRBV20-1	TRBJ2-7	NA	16	CSARGGANRDIYEQYF
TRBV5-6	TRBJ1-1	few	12	CASSLDRGRAFF
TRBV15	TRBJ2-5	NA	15	CATSPNSDEGETQYF
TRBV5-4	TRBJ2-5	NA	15	CASSRERGRQETQYF
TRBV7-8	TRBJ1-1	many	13	CASSSYRNTEAFF
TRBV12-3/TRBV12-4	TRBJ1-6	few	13	CASSTWGDSPLHF
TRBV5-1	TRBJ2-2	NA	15	CASSLEGYDTGELFF
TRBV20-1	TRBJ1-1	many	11	CSARVGAEAFF
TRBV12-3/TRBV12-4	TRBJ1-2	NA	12	CASTRGEGGYTF
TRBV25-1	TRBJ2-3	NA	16	CASSADRYRLGDTQYF
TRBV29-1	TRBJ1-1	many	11	CSVGKGTEAFF
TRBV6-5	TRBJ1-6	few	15	CASSGGELYNSPLHF
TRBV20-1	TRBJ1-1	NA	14	CSAPRDRINTEAFF
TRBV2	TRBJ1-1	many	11	CASSGGAGAFF
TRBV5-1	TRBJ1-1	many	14	CASSLGVMNTEAFF
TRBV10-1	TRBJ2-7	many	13	CASSPDGLYEQYF
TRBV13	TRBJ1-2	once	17	CASSLGGTRDISYGYTF
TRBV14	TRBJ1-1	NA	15	CASSRAGPPGAEAFF
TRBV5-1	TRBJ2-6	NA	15	CASSFGLVGANVLTF
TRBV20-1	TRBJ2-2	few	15	CSARDYAGGTGELFF
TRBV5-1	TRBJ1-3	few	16	CASSLVGSGTGNTIYF
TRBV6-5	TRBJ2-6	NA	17	CASSLRAGGTGANVLTF
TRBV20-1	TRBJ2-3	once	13	CSAPTGEGDTQYF